The clone carrying this TCR beta chain came up once. What it binds is unknown. Running of the assay took place at deep level. Clones were read by immunoSEQ multiplex PCR, and TCRdb kept only the in-frame ones, dropping some. The sample comprises approximately 940,000 clones, around 80% of which are singletons, and approximately 1.5% rests with the top ten. The length of the CDR3 is 15 residues. The ends were cut back, 6 bases at V and 10 bases at J, with 24 bases in the middle. Germline V gene lookup returns CDR1 MNHEY and CDR2 SMNVEV (reference sequence). The record originates from a study of shared clonotypes between healthy human individuals. Broader study findings: Memory subsets generally showed lower estimated richness than naive subsets. Since donors were few, the genetic and exposure-history diversity represented was limited.

This chain connects TRBV27 to TRBJ1-1, with D maybe TRBD1 (6 bases). The source is a man aged 18-30 years in good health. The sequenced material came from memory CD4+ T cells sorted from blood. The sample's subset: CD45RA-negative fraction. The chain's CDR3 is CASRPMGGAGRVAFF. For the CDR3, the DNA is TGTGCCAGCAGACCAATGGGGGGCGCGGGTAGGGTAGCTTTCTTT.